The present entry profiles one TCR beta chain with its context. Its cognate antigen is unknown. This specimen belongs to a study of monozygotic twins with inflammatory bowel disease. TCRdb reprocessed the 5' RACE reads and reports one entry per CDR3 protein, with no DNA. Its table lists 350,000 to 550,000 distinct CDR3 sequences. The study's findings and limits: Comparison of concordant versus discordant twins revealed no difference in repertoire similarity, possibly due to limited power.

Germline CDR1 and CDR2: SGHTA and FQGTGA. This CDR3 is built from 15 residues. This chain connects TRBV7-3 to TRBJ2-1; TCRdb outputs TRBD1, but without DNA this stays unchecked. Sequencing input: blood. The sequence derives from a human donor with ulcerative colitis or Crohn's disease, or a healthy co-twin of an affected twin (not recorded which). This chain's CDR3 is CASSLVGRSLNEQFF.